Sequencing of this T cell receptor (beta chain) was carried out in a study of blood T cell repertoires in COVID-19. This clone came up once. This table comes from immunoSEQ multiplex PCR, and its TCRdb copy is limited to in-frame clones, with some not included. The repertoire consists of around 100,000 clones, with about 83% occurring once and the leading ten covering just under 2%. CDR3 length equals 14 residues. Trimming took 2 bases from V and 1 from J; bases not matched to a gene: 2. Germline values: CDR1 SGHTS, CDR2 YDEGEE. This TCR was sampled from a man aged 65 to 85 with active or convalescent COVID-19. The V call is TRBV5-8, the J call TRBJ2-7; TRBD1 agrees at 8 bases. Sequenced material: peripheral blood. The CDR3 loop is CASSFRDRSYEQYF. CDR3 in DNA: TGTGCCAGCAGCTTCCGGGACAGGTCCTACGAGCAGTACTTC.